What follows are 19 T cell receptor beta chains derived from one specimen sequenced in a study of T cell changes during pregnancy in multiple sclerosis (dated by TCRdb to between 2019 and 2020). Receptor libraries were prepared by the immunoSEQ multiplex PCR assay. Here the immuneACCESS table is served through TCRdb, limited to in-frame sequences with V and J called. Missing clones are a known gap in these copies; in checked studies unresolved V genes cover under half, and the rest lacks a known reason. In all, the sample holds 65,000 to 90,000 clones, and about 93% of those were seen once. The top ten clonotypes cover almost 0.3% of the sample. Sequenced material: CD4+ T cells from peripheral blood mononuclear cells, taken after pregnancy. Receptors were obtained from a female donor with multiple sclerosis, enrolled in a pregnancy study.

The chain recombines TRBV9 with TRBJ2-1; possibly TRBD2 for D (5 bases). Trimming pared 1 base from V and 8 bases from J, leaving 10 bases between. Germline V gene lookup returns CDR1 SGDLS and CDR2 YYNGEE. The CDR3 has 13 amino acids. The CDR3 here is CASSVSAGDEQFF. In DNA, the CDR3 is TGTGCCAGCAGCGTATCGGCGGGCGATGAGCAGTTCTTC.

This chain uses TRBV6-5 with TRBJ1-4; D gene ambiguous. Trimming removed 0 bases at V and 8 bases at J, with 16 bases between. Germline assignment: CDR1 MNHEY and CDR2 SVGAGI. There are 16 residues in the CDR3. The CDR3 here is CASSYSAGRVKEKLFF. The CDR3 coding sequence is TGTGCCAGCAGTTACTCAGCCGGGCGGGTAAAGGAAAAACTGTTTTTT.

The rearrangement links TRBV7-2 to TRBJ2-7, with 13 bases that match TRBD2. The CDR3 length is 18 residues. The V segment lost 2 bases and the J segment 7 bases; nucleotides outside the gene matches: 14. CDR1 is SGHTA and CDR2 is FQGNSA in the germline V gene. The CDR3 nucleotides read TGTGCCAGCAGCTTAAAAACCCTGACTAGCGGGGGGCCGGGGGAGCAGTACTTC. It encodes CASSLKTLTSGGPGEQYF.

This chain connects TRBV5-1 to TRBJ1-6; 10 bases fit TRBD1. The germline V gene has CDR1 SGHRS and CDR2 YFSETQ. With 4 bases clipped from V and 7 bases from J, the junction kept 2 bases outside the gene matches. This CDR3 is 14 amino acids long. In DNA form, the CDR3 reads TGCGCCAGCAGCCCGGGACAGGGGAATTCACCCCTCCACTTT. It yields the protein CASSPGQGNSPLHF.

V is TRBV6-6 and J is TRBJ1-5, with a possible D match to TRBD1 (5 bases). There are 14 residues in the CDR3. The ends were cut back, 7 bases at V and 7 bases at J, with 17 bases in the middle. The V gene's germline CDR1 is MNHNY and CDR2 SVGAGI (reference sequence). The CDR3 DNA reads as TGTGCCAGCATCCCGAGTCTAGGGGTACAGCCCCAGCATTTT. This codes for CASIPSLGVQPQHF.

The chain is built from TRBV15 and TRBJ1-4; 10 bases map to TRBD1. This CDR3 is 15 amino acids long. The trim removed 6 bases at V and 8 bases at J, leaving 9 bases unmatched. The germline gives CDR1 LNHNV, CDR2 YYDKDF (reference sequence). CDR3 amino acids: CATRIDWTGGEKLFF. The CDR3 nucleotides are TGTGCCACCAGAATCGACTGGACAGGGGGAGAAAAACTGTTTTTT.

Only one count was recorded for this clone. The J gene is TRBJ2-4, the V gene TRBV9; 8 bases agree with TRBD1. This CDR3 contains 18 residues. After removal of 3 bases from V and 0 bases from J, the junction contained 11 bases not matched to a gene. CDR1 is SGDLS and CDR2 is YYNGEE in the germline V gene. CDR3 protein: CASSENPGQETAKNIQYF. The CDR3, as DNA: TGTGCCAGCAGCGAGAACCCGGGACAGGAGACAGCCAAAAACATTCAGTACTTC.

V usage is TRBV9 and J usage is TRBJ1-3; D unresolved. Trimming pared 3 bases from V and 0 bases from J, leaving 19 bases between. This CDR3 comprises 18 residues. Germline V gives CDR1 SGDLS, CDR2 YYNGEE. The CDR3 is CASSEELLGGYSGNTIYF. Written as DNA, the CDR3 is TGTGCCAGCAGCGAGGAGCTCCTTGGTGGGTACTCTGGAAACACCATATATTTT. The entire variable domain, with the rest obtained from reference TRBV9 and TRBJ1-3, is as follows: DSGVTQTPKHLITATGQRVTLRCSPRSGDLSVYWYQQSLDQGLQFLIQYYNGEERAKGNILERFSAQQFPDLHSELNLSSLELGDSALYFCASSEELLGGYSGNTIYFGEGSWLTVV.

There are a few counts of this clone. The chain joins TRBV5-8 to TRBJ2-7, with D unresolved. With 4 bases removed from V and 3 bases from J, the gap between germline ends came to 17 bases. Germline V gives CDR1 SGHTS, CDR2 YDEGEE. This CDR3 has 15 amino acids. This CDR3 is CASSLISGNGYEQYF. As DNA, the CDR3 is TGTGCCAGCAGCCTGATCTCAGGAAACGGCTACGAGCAGTACTTC.

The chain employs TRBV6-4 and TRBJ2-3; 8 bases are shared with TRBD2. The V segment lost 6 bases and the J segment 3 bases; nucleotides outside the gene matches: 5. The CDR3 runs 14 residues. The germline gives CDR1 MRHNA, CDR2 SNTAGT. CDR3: CASSPSGLTDTQYF. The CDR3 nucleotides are TGTGCCAGCAGCCCTAGCGGGCTTACAGATACGCAGTATTTT.

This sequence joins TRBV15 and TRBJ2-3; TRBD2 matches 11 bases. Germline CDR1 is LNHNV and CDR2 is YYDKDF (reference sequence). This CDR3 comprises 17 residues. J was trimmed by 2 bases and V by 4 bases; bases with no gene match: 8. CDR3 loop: CATSTTLLAGVTDTQYF. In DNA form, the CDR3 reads TGTGCCACCAGCACTACCTTACTAGCGGGGGTCACAGATACGCAGTATTTT.

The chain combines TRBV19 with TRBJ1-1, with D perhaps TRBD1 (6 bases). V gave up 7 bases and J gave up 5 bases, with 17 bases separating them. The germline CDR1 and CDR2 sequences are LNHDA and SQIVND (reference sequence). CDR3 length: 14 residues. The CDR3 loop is CASTAQGRRTEAFF. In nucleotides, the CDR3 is TGTGCCAGTACGGCCCAGGGGCGGAGAACTGAAGCTTTCTTT.

The DNA of the CDR3 is TGTGCCAGCAGCTTACTCTCTGAAGCTTTCTTT. Encoded protein: CASSLLSEAFF. The chain has TRBV7-8 and TRBJ1-1; D is unclear. V lost 2 bases and J 6 bases, leaving 4 bases between the germline ends. Germline V gene lookup returns CDR1 SGHVS and CDR2 FQNEAQ. CDR3 length: 11 residues.

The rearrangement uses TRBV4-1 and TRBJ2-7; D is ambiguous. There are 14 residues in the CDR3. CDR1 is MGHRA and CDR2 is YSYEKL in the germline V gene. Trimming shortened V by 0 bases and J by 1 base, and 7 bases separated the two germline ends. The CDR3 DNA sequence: TGCGCCAGCAGCCAAGAGGGCCGATCCTACGAGCAGTACTTC. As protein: CASSQEGRSYEQYF.

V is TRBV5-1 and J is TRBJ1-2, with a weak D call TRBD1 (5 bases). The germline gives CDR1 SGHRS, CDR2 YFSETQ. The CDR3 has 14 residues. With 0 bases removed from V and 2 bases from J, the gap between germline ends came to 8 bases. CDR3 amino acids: CASSLDRSNYGYTF. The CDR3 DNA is TGCGCCAGCAGCTTGGACAGGTCGAACTATGGCTACACCTTC.

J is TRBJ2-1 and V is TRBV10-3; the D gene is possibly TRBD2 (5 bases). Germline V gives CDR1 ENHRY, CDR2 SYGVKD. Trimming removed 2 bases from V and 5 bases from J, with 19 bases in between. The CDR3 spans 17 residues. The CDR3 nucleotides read TGTGCCATCAGTGAGGGGCCCAACGGGGTGGATGACAATGAGCAGTTCTTC. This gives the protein CAISEGPNGVDDNEQFF.

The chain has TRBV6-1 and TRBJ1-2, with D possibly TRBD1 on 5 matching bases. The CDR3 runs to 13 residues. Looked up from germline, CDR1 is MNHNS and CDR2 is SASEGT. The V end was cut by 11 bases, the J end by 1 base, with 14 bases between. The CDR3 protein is CAGGTFGNYGYTF. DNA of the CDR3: TGTGCCGGCGGGACTTTTGGTAACTATGGCTACACCTTC.

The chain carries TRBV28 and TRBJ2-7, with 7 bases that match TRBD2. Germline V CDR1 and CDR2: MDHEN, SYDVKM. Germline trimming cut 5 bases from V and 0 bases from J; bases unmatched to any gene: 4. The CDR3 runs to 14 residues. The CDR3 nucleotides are TGTGCCAGCAGTCCCCGGGGGGTCTCCTACGAGCAGTACTTC. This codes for CASSPRGVSYEQYF.

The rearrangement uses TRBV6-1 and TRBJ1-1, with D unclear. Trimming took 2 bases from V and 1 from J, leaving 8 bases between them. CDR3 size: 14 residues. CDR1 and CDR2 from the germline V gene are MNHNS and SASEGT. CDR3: CASSELRANTEAFF. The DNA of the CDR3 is TGTGCCAGCAGTGAATTGAGAGCGAACACTGAAGCTTTCTTT.